Below, one TCR beta chain is given with its context. The data were taken from a study of CD8 T cells in Susac syndrome. It was with random hexamers that 0.5 to 1 ug RNA was reverse transcribed. Amplification of TCR beta CDR3 across 54 Vbeta and 13 Jbeta was performed with immunoSEQ multiplex PCR. TCRdb analysed the immunoSEQ multiplex PCR reads with MiXCR anew, one entry per CDR3 protein. The data contain under 200,000 distinct CDR3 sequences, over 85% of them singletons. Healthy donors formed controls matched for age and sex. The germline CDR1 and CDR2 sequences are LNHDA and SQIVND (reference sequence). This CDR3 has 13 residues. Trimming stripped 10 bases from V and 4 bases from J, with 13 bases between.

The V gene is TRBV19, the J gene TRBJ2-2; TRBD2 is a possible D gene (5 bases). Sequences were obtained from CD4+ T cells from PBMCs. The sequence derives from a human donor in good health. The CDR3 is CATGFSGTGELFF. The CDR3 DNA reads TGTGCCACGGGATTCTCGGGCACCGGGGAGCTGTTTTTT.